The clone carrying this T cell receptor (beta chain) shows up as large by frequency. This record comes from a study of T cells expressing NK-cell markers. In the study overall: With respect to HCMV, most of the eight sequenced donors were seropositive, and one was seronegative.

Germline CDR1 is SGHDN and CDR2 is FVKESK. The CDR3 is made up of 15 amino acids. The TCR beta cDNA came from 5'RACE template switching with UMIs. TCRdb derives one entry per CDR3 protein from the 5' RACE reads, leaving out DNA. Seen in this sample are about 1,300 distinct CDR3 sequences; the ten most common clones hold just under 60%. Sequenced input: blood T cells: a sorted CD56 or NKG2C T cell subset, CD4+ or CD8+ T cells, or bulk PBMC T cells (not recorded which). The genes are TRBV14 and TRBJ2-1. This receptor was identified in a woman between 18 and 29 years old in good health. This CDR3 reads CASSQDPSLYNEQFF.